This T cell receptor beta chain was profiled in a study of T cells in Graves' hyperthyroidism and ophthalmopathy. Findings of the study overall: From stable hyperthyroidism, ophthalmopathy was set apart by a 13 V-J model. Ophthalmopathy was identified by the model a median around 6.9 months ahead of onset.

Amplified TCR beta CDR3 regions came from RNA transcripts. Using the HTBI primer set, a first-round RT-PCR was run on the TCR CDR3. One entry per CDR3 protein results from TCRdb running MiXCR on the multiplex PCR reads. The profile shows about half a million distinct CDR3 sequences, less than 25% of them singletons. Turning to this clonotype: Its antigen remains unidentified.

The ends were cut back, 4 bases at V and 1 base at J, with 14 bases in the middle. Germline loops: CDR1 SQVTM, CDR2 ANQGSEA. The CDR3 spans 14 residues. Exclusion of patients followed from uncontrolled infection, other autoimmune disease, pregnancy or lactation. For the diagnoses, clinical symptoms, serum thyroxine and TRAb, thyroid ultrasound and orbital computed tomography were used. The rearrangement links TRBV29-1 to TRBJ2-7, with TRBD2 as a possible D gene (6 bases). The receptor was isolated from a man between 18 and 29 years old with Graves' hyperthyroidism. Sequencing was carried out using blood. CDR3 in amino acids: CSVVAGRLSYEQYF. The CDR3 DNA sequence: TGCAGCGTTGTGGCGGGAAGGCTTTCCTACGAGCAGTACTTC.